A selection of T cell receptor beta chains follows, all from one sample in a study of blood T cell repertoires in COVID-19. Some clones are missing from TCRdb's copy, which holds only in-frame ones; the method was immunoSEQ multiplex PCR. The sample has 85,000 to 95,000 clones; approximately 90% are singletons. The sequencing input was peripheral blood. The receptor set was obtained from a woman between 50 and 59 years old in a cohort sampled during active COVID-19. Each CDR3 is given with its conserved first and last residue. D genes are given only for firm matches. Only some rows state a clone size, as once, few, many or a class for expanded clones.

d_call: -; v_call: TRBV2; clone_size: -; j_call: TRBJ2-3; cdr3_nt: TGTGCCAGCAGTAGTTCGAACGACGGGTTTACAGATACGCAGTATTTT; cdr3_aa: CASSSSNDGFTDTQYF
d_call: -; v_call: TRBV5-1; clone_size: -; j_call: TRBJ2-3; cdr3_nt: TGCGCCAGCAGCTTGGGACAGATATTTAGCACAGATACGCAGTATTTT; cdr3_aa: CASSLGQIFSTDTQYF
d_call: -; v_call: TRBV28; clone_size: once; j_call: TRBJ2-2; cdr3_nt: TGTGCCAGCACCCCAAACTATAACACCGGGGAGCTGTTTTTT; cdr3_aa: CASTPNYNTGELFF
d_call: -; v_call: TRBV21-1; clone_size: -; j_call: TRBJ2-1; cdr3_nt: TGTGCCAGCAGCAAAAGGGAGGCGAAACTCTACAATGAGCAGTTCTTC; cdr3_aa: CASSKREAKLYNEQFF
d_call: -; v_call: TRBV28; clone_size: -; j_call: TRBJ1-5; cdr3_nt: TGTGCCAGCAGTTTGGTGGGGGGGGGAATCCGGCCCCAGCATTTT; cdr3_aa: CASSLVGGGIRPQHF
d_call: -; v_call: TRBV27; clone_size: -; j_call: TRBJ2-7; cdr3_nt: TGTGCCAGCACCTCTGCTGGGGCCTCCTACGAGCAGTACTTC; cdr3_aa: CASTSAGASYEQYF
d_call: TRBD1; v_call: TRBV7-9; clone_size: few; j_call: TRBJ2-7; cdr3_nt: TGTGCCAGCAGCGGCAAGCCGGGACAGGTAAATTCCTACGAGCAGTACTTC; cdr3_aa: CASSGKPGQVNSYEQYF
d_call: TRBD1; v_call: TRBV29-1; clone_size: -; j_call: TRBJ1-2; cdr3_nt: TGCAGCGTTGTGGTGAGGGGACAGACCGTCAGCCATGGCTACACCTTC; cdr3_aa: CSVVVRGQTVSHGYTF
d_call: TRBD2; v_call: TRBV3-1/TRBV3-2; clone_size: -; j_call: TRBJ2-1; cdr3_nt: TGTGCCAGCAGTCTAGCGGGGTTGGCCCAGGATGAGCAGTTCTTC; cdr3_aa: CASSLAGLAQDEQFF
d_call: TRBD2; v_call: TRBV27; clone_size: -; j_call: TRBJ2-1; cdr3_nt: TGTGCCAGCAGTTCACGACTAGCGGGTCCTCATAGGGATGAGCAGTTCTTC; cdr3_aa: CASSSRLAGPHRDEQFF
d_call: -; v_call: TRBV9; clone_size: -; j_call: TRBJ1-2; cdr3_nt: TGTGCCAGCGGAACCGGGACACACTATGGCTACACCTTC; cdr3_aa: CASGTGTHYGYTF
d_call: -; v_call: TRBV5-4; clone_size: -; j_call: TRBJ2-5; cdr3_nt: TGTGCCAGCAGCTTTGGGGGCATCAGTGAGACCCAGTACTTC; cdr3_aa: CASSFGGISETQYF
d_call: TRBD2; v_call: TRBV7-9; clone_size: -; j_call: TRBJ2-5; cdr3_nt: TGTGCCAGCAGCTCACCGGGGACTAGCGGGACCCAGTACTTC; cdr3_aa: CASSSPGTSGTQYF
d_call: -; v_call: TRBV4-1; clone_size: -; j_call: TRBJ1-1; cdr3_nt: TGCGCCAGCAGCCTAAGAGGGTTATCCTCTGAAGCTTTCTTT; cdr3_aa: CASSLRGLSSEAFF
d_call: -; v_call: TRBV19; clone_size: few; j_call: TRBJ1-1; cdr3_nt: TGTGCCAGTACCAAGGGGACTGAAGCTTTCTTT; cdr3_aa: CASTKGTEAFF
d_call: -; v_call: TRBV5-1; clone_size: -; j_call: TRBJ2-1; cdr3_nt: TGCGCCAGCAGCCTAGGGGTATACAATGAGCAGTTCTTC; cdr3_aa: CASSLGVYNEQFF
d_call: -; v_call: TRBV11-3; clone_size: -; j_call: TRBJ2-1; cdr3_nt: TGTGCCAGCAGCGGACTGGTGGGATCTGAGCAGTTCTTC; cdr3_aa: CASSGLVGSEQFF
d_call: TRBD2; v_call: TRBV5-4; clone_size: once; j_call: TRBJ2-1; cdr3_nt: TGTGCCAGCACCGGGGGGTTCCCCTCTGAGCAGTTCTTC; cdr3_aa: CASTGGFPSEQFF
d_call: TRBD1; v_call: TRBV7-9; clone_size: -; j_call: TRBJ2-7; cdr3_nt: TGTGCCAGCAGCCTGAGGACAGGGGAGAACTACGAGCAGTACTTC; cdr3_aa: CASSLRTGENYEQYF
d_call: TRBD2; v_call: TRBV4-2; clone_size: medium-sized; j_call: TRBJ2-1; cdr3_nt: TGTGCCAGCAGCCGAGCGGGAGGGCGGGATGAGCAGTTCTTC; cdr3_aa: CASSRAGGRDEQFF
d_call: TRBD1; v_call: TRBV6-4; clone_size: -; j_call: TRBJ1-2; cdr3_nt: TGTGCCAGCAGTTCAGGGGGCCGCTACACCTTC; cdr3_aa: CASSSGGRYTF
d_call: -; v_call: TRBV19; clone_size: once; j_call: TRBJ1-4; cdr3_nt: TGTGCCAGTATGGATGGGGGGATCTCCATTCCTAATGAAAAACTGTTTTTT; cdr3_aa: CASMDGGISIPNEKLFF
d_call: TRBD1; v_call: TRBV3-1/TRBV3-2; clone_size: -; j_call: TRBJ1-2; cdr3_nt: TGTGCCAGCAGCCTCGCCCGGGACAGGGGGGATCATGGCTACACCTTC; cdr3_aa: CASSLARDRGDHGYTF
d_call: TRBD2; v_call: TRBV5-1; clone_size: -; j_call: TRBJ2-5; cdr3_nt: TGCGCCAGCAGCTTTAGCGGGGGGGCAAGAGAGACCCAGTACTTC; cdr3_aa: CASSFSGGARETQYF
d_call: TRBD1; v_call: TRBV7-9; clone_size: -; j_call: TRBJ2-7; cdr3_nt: TGTGCCAGCAGCCTCGGGACAGGTCGCGCCTACGAGCAGTACTTC; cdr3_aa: CASSLGTGRAYEQYF
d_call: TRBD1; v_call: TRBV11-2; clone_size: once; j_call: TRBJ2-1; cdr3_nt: TGTGCCAGCAGACCACAGGGGGTCAATGAGCAGTTCTTC; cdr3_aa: CASRPQGVNEQFF
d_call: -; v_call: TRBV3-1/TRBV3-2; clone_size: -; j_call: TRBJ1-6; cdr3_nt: TGTGCCAGCAGCCAAGATTTGCCGTCATTAGGGGCAAATTCACCCCTCCACTTT; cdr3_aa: CASSQDLPSLGANSPLHF
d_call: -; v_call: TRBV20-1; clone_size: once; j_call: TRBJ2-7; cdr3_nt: TGCAGTGCTCCCAGGGCCTACGAGCAGTACTTC; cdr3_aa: CSAPRAYEQYF
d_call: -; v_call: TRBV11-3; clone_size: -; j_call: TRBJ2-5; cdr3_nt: TGTGCCAGCAGCTTAAGGAGGCAGAGGGAGACCCAGTACTTC; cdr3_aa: CASSLRRQRETQYF
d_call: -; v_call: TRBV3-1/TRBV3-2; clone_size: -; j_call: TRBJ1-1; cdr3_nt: TGTGCCAGCAGCGCCACGGCTGAAGCTTTCTTT; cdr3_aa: CASSATAEAFF
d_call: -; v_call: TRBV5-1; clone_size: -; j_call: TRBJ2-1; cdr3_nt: TGCGCCAGCAGCTTGGGGCTAGGTGGCTACAATGAGCAGTTCTTC; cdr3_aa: CASSLGLGGYNEQFF
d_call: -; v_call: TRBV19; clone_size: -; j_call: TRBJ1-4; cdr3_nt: TGTGCCAGTAGTACCGGGAGAGTAATGGGAGAAAAACTGTTTTTT; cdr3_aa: CASSTGRVMGEKLFF
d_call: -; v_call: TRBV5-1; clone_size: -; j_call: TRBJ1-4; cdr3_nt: TGCGCCAGCAGCTTGGTCGGGGGGACGCAAAAACTGTTTTTT; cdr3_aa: CASSLVGGTQKLFF
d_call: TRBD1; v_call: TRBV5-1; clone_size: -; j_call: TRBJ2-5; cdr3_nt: TGCGCCAGCAGCCGGACCCCGGGACAGCAAGAGACCCAGTACTTC; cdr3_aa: CASSRTPGQQETQYF
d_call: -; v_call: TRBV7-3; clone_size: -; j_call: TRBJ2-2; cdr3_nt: TGTGCCAGCAGCCTAGAACAGGGAGCCACCGGGGAGCTGTTTTTT; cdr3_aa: CASSLEQGATGELFF